The entry below describes one TCR beta chain. Antigen: not known. TCRdb keeps only in-frame clones here, not all; method: immunoSEQ multiplex PCR. The sample records approximately 210,000 clones, roughly nine tenths being singletons. CDR1 is KGHSY, CDR2 FQNENV, per germline. V trimming: 3 bases; J trimming: 8 bases; junction bases outside the gene matches: 9. This CDR3 region has 17 residues. The sample is drawn from a study of T cell responses to AZD1222 COVID-19 vaccine. Findings and caveats of the study: Donors were chiefly white British, with a greater number of females, and clonal diversity was perhaps underestimated.

The sample in question was peripheral blood, obtained 28 days after the second AZD1222 dose. The TCR was taken from an adult who received the AZD1222 COVID-19 vaccine. The chain recombines TRBV16 with TRBJ2-1; 14 bases map to TRBD2. CDR3 sequence (DNA): TGTGCCAGCAGCCAGGGGACTAGCGGGAGTATTAGCGATGAGCAGTTCTTC. Translation gives CASSQGTSGSISDEQFF.